The 7 T cell receptor beta chains below all came from one sample that was sequenced in a study of CD8 T cells in Susac syndrome (dated by TCRdb to the late 2010s). Receptor amplification or capture employed the immunoSEQ multiplex PCR assay. RNA was extracted using the RNeasy kit, and roughly 0.5 to 1 microgram was reverse transcribed with random hexamers. TCRdb cleaned the public reads at Q25 with fastp, built clones with MiXCR and kept in-frame beta chains. Every distinct CDR3 protein forms one entry, paired with its most common genes and DNA. The sample yields under 200,000 distinct CDR3 sequences; around 90% were counted once. Jointly, the top ten make up around 0.085% of the sample. Sequenced: CD4+ T cells from PBMCs. The receptors come from a human donor with Susac syndrome.

This sequence joins TRBV2 and TRBJ2-3; TRBD1 matches at 11 bases. This CDR3 comprises 15 residues. Germline trimming cut 6 bases from V and 4 bases from J; bases unmatched to any gene: 6. Germline lookup yields CDR1 SNHLY and CDR2 FYNNEI. As DNA, the CDR3 is TGTGCCAGCAGAGGACAGGGGGCGGGAGCAGATACGCAGTATTTT. Translated, it gives CASRGQGAGADTQYF.

This chain links TRBV6-2 or TRBV6-3 with TRBJ1-1, with a weak D call TRBD1 (6 bases). CDR1 and CDR2 (germline): MNHEY, SVGEGT. The CDR3 loop spans 15 amino acids. V gave up 0 bases and J gave up 4 bases, with 12 bases separating them. CDR3 residues: CASSYSAGEGTEAFF. CDR3 nucleotide sequence: TGTGCCAGCAGTTACTCGGCAGGGGAGGGCACTGAAGCTTTCTTT.

The chain uses TRBV6-5 and TRBJ2-2; 11 bases align to TRBD2. V was pared by 6 bases and J by 3 bases, with 0 bases of the junction left unmatched. This CDR3 is 14 amino acids long. Germline V gives CDR1 MNHEY, CDR2 SVGAGI. CDR3 DNA: TGTGCCAGCAGGGGACTAGCGGACACCGGGGAGCTGTTTTTT. Residues: CASRGLADTGELFF.

This rearrangement joins TRBV10-3 to TRBJ2-7; 8 bases align to TRBD1. Trimming at V came to 7 bases and at J to 5 bases, leaving 7 bases not matched to a gene. CDR3 length: 13 residues. Germline V gene sequence: CDR1 ENHRY, CDR2 SYGVKD. As DNA, the CDR3 is TGTGCCATCACCGCGACAGGGGTCAACGAGCAGTACTTC. Protein sequence: CAITATGVNEQYF.

There are a few counts of this clonotype. The chain combines TRBV4-2 with TRBJ2-1; TRBD2 aligns across 10 bases. Trimming removed 0 bases from V and 9 bases from J; junction bases left unmatched: 8. The V gene's germline CDR1 is LGHNA and CDR2 YNFKEQ. This CDR3 has 16 residues. CDR3 in amino acids: CASSQEPAGGPREQFF. The CDR3 region has the DNA TGTGCCAGCAGCCAAGAACCAGCGGGGGGGCCGCGTGAGCAGTTCTTC.

V usage is TRBV24-1 and J usage is TRBJ1-5; D remains unclear. CDR1 is KGHDR, CDR2 SFDVKD, per germline. V lost 7 bases and J 1 base, leaving 7 bases between the germline ends. CDR3 length equals 13 residues. CDR3 region: CATSRGSNQPQHF. CDR3 sequence (DNA): TGTGCCACCAGCCGTGGAAGCAATCAGCCCCAGCATTTT.

This rearrangement joins TRBV14 to TRBJ2-1; the match to TRBD2 covers 13 bases. The V and J ends lost 4 bases and 10 bases, in that order; junction bases with no gene match: 7. CDR1 is SGHDN, CDR2 FVKESK, per germline. The CDR3 length is 15 residues. The CDR3 is CASSPRLAGGGEQFF. The CDR3, as DNA: TGTGCCAGCAGCCCCCGACTAGCGGGAGGCGGAGAGCAGTTCTTC.